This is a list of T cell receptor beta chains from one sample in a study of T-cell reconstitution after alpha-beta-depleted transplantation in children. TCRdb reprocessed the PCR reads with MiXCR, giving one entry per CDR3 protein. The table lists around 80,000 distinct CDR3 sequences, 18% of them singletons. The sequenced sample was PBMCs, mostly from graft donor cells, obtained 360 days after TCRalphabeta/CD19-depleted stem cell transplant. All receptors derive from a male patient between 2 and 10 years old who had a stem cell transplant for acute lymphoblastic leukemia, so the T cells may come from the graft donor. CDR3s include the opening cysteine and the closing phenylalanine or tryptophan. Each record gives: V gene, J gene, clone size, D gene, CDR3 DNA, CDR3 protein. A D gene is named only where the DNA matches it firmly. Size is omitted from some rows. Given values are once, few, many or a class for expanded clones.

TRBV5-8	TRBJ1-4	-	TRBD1	TGTGCCAGCAGCGGTGGACAGGGGGGTTTCCCAGAAAAACTGTTTTTT	CASSGGQGGFPEKLFF
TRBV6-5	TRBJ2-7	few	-	TGTGCCAGCAGTTACATGGCAGGCTCCTACGAGCAGTACTTC	CASSYMAGSYEQYF
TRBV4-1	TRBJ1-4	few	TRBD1	TGCGCCAGCAGCCAAGTCGTCGACAGGGGTCGGCGTGAAAAACTGTTTTTT	CASSQVVDRGRREKLFF
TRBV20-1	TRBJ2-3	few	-	TGCAGTGCTAGTCCTCTCAGTACTGGCACAGATACGCAGTATTTT	CSASPLSTGTDTQYF
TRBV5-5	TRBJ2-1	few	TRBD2	TGTGCCAGCAGCTTGGTAGTTAGCGGGAGGAGTTACAATGAGCAGTTCTTC	CASSLVVSGRSYNEQFF
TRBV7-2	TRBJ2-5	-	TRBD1	TGTGCCAGCAGCTTAGATCGGGACAGGGCTTGGAAGACCCAGTACTTC	CASSLDRDRAWKTQYF
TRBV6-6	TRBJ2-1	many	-	TGTGCCAGCAGTTACAGTGCAACAGGGCAGTTCTTC	CASSYSATGQFF
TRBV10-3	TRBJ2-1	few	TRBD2	TGTGCCATCAGTGCCGGCGGGAGTGGGTACAATGAGCAGTTCTTC	CAISAGGSGYNEQFF
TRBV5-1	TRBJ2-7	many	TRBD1	TGCGCCAGCAGACTCTCCCCGGGACAGGGCACCTACGAGCAGTACTTC	CASRLSPGQGTYEQYF
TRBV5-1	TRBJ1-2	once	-	TGCGCCAGCAGCCCTGCACGCGGCTATGGCTACACCTTC	CASSPARGYGYTF
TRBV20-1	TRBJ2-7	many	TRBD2	TGCAGTGCTAGACCGGGACTAAATTCCTACGAGCAGTACTTC	CSARPGLNSYEQYF
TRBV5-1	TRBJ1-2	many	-	TGCGCCAGCAGCTTGGTCCAGCAGGCGGCTGGCTACACCTTC	CASSLVQQAAGYTF
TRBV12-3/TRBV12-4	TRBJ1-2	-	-	TGTGCCAGCAGTTTAAGGCAGCTTTTCACCTTC	CASSLRQLFTF
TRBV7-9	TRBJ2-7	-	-	TGTGCCAGCAGCTATAGGCAGTATTCCTACGAGCAGTACTTC	CASSYRQYSYEQYF
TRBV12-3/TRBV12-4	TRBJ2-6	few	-	TGTGCCAGCAGGGACAGCTCTGGGGCCAACGTCCTGACTTTC	CASRDSSGANVLTF
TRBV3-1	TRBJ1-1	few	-	TGTGCCAGCAGCCAAGGCGGGGCAAGGACTGAAGCTTTCTTT	CASSQGGARTEAFF
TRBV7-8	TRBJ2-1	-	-	TGTGCCAGCAGCTTAGAGCTAACAATGAGGCAGTTCTTC	CASSLELTMRQFF
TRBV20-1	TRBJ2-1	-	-	TGCAGTGCTAGAGGATGGGTCCAGCCCAGAGAGGACAATGAGCAGTTCTTC	CSARGWVQPREDNEQFF
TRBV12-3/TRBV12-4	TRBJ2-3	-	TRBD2	TGTGCCAGCAGTTTGGGGACTAGCGGGAGTGATACGCAGTATTTT	CASSLGTSGSDTQYF
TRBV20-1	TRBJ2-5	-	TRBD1	TGCAGTGCTAGACCGGACAGGGGGAAGACCCAGTACTTC	CSARPDRGKTQYF
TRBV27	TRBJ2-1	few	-	TGTGCCAGCAGTTTATCTCCCCCCGGGAGCTCGTACAATGAGCAGTTCTTC	CASSLSPPGSSYNEQFF
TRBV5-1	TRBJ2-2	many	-	TGCGCCAGCAGCTTACCGGGCGGGGAGCTGTTTTTT	CASSLPGGELFF
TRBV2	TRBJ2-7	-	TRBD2	TGTGCCAGCAGTGAAGTAGATAGCGGGAGCCCCTACGAGCAGTACTTC	CASSEVDSGSPYEQYF
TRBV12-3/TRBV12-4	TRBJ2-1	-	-	TGTGCCAGCACCTCACCGCCCGCTAGCGCGGATGAGCAGTTCTTC	CASTSPPASADEQFF
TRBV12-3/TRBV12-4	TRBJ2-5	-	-	TGTGCCAGCAGCCCCTCACCCTGGTACCAAGAGACCCAGTACTTC	CASSPSPWYQETQYF
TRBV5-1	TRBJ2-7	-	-	TGCGCCAGCAGCTTGCGGGGGACCTCCTACGAGCAGTACTTC	CASSLRGTSYEQYF
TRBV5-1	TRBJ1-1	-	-	TGCGCCAGCAGCTTGGCCAGGGGCCACCTCACTGAAGCTTTCTTT	CASSLARGHLTEAFF
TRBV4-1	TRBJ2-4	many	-	TGCGCCAGCAGCCAAGGGGTAGCCAAAAACATTCAGTACTTC	CASSQGVAKNIQYF
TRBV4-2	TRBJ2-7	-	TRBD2	TGTGCCAGCAGCCAAGTCTCCAGCGGGAGAACCTACGAGCAGTACTTC	CASSQVSSGRTYEQYF
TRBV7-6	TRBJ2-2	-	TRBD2	TGTGCCAGCAGCTCGGGACTAGCGGGAGGAGGGCGGGACACCGGGGAGCTGTTTTTT	CASSSGLAGGGRDTGELFF
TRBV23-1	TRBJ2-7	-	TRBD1	TGCGCCAGCAGTCAATTCCGGACAGGGTCCTACGAGCAGTACTTC	CASSQFRTGSYEQYF
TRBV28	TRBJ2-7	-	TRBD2	TGTGCCAGCAGCTGGACTAGCGGGAGTCTCGAGCAGTACTTC	CASSWTSGSLEQYF
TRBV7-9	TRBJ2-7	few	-	TGTGCCAGCAGCTTAGTTTCACCGGGCCACGAGCAGTACTTC	CASSLVSPGHEQYF
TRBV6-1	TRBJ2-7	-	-	TGTGCCAGCAGTGCCTACAAGGCGAGCTCCTACGAGCAGTACTTC	CASSAYKASSYEQYF
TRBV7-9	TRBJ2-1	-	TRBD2	TGTGCCAGCAGCTTAGGGGCGGGAGGGCCCCTGTTTGAGCAGTTCTTC	CASSLGAGGPLFEQFF
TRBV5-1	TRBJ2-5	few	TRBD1	TGCGCCAGCAGCTTGGTAGGACAGGGCAGGAAGGAGACCCAGTACTTC	CASSLVGQGRKETQYF
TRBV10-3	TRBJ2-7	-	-	TGTGCCATCAGTTGGACCTCCTACGAGCAGTACTTC	CAISWTSYEQYF
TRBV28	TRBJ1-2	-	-	TGTGCCAGCAGTACTACCGGGACTCCAGCCGGTGGCTACACCTTC	CASSTTGTPAGGYTF
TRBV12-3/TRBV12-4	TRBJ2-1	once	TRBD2	TGTGCCAGCAGACCCGGGGCTTGGGGGGGGCAGTTCTTC	CASRPGAWGGQFF
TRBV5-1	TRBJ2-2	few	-	TGCGCCAGCAGCTCAGCTACCACCACAAGGAACACCGGGGAGCTGTTTTTT	CASSSATTTRNTGELFF
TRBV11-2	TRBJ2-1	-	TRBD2	TGTGCCAGCAGTCGTTGGGGGCTTAGGACTAGCAGGTTGGGCGCAAACAATGAGCAGTTCTTC	CASSRWGLRTSRLGANNEQFF
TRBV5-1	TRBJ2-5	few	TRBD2	TGCGCCAGCAGCCGGGGGACTAGCGGGATGGAGACCCAGTACTTC	CASSRGTSGMETQYF
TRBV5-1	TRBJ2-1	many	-	TGCGCCAGCAGCTTGGAGGAGACTGCGTACAATGAGCAGTTCTTC	CASSLEETAYNEQFF
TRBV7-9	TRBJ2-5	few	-	TGTGCCAGCAGCTTAGTACAGGTCCAAGAGACCCAGTACTTC	CASSLVQVQETQYF
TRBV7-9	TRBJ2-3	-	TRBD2	TGTGCCAGCAGCCCTAGCGGAGGCACAGATACGCAGTATTTT	CASSPSGGTDTQYF
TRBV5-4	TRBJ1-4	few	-	TGTGCCAGCAGCTTGGGCAGTGGGGAAAAACTGTTTTTT	CASSLGSGEKLFF
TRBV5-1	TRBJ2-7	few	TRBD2	TGCGCCAGCAGCTACAACACTATGAGGACTAGCGGGAGACCTTACGAGCAGTACTTC	CASSYNTMRTSGRPYEQYF
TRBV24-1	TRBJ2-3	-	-	TGTGCCACCAGTGATTTGCTGTATACGCAGTATTTT	CATSDLLYTQYF
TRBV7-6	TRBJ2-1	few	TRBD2	TGTGCCAGCAGCTTAGCGGGACTAGTACCTCACAATGAGCAGTTCTTC	CASSLAGLVPHNEQFF
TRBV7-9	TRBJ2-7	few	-	TGTGCCAGCAGCTTAGCACGGCAGGGGATTCCCTACGAGCAGTACTTC	CASSLARQGIPYEQYF
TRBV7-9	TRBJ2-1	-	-	TGTGCCAGCAGCTTGGGCGTTACTGAGCAGTTCTTC	CASSLGVTEQFF
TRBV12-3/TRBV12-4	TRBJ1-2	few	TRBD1	TGTGCCAGCAGTTCAGGGACAGGGGTTGGCTACACCTTC	CASSSGTGVGYTF
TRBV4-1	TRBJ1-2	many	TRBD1	TGCGCCAGCAGCCAATCAGGGGGAGAAGGGACCTCTATCGGGTACACCTTC	CASSQSGGEGTSIGYTF